This TCR beta chain was identified in a study of regulatory T cells in long-lasting Graves disease. Study information: It was over 5 years of antithyroid drugs, with positive TSH receptor antibodies, that meant persistent Graves' disease. General study points: Reduced TCR diversity was observed in persistent Graves' patients versus newly diagnosed patients.

With regard to this clonotype: What it binds is not known.

Time point described: persistent/refractory GD, antithyroid drugs over 5 years with positive TRAb. PBMC RNA served as the TCR library source. Investigators prepared the TCR beta libraries by applying iRepertoire HTBI primers and Arm-PCR of CDR3 regions. Authors' methods: Segment identification across samples yielded around 60 TRBV and roughly 15 TRBJ segments. TCRdb ran MiXCR on the multiplex PCR reads and lists one entry per CDR3 protein. The V and J calls and clone size come from TCRdb's table, not from the authors' own analysis. The data contain around 460,000 distinct CDR3 sequences, approximately 23% of them singletons. The V and J ends lost 9 bases and 4 bases, in that order; junction bases with no gene match: 6. Looked up from germline, CDR1 is KGHDR and CDR2 is SFDVKD. This CDR3 region has 14 residues.

The chain employs TRBV24-1 and TRBJ2-2; TRBD1 matches at 8 bases. Sequenced material: peripheral blood mononuclear cells (PBMCs), taken when the disease was refractory, from a patient treated with antithyroid drugs. This clonotype originated in a female donor with Graves disease. The CDR3 region has the DNA TGTGCCACCCGGGGGACAGGCGGCACCGGGGAGCTGTTTTTT. It yields the protein CATRGTGGTGELFF.